This TCR beta chain was documented in a study of blood T cell repertoires in COVID-19. The wider study: Collection of acute and convalescent COVID-19 samples took place in the United States, Italy and Spain. Sources were T cells, B-cell-depleted T cells, or PBMCs; the material itself was cDNA or gDNA.

V was pared by 7 bases and J by 4 bases, with 4 bases of the junction left unmatched. Germline CDR1 is MNHGY and CDR2 is SAAAGT. The CDR3 sequence is 12 residues long. In the original processing: Reference gene primer amplification gave estimated nucleated cell counts. Using immunoSEQ multiplex PCR, the repertoire was profiled, and TCRdb retains in-frame clones only, with some absent. V and J calls and clone size are given by that table; D and trimming were obtained from the DNA. Of 150,000 to 200,000 clones in the sample, roughly 80% are singletons; the top ten hold approximately 6.9%. Sequencing was carried out using peripheral blood. This sequence joins TRBV6-8 and TRBJ2-7; 7 bases align to TRBD2. The source of this sequence is a man aged 60 to 69 with acute or convalescent COVID-19. Here the CDR3 DNA reads TGTGCCAGCATGAGGGAGGGGTACGAGCAGTACTTC. Translating gives CASMREGYEQYF.